This T cell receptor (beta chain) comes out of a study of blood T cell repertoires in COVID-19. Study as a whole: COVID-19 samples from acute and convalescent phases originated in the United States, Italy and Spain. T cells, B-cell-depleted T cells, or PBMCs supplied cDNA or gDNA.

The V gene's germline CDR1 is MDHEN and CDR2 SYDVKM. V lost 6 bases, J lost 7 bases, and 12 bases lay in between. CDR3 length: 12 amino acids. In the authors' methods: How many nucleated cells were present was estimated from reference gene primer amplification. Profiled with immunoSEQ multiplex PCR; TCRdb holds only in-frame clones, not every one. V and J calls and clone size follow that table, whereas D and trimming were derived from the DNA. This table has about 80,000 clones, around nine tenths appearing once. The chain combines TRBV28 with TRBJ1-2, with unresolved D. Sequencing input: peripheral blood. This TCR was sampled from a man aged 65 to 85 with active or convalescent COVID-19. The CDR3 DNA follows: TGTGCCAGCAGACCCCCCTCGGGTGGCTACACCTTC. Translating it yields CASRPPSGGYTF.